The source of this TCR beta chain is a study of a mutant IDH1 vaccine in newly diagnosed glioma (dated by TCRdb to about 2021). Context from the whole study: Vaccination was initiated 4-6 weeks after radiotherapy alone, or concurrently with temozolomide cycles in the chemotherapy-containing groups. Peripheral blood samples were drawn at six visits, namely V03 (baseline), V05, V07, V10, V12 and V13. Longitudinal TCRB deep sequencing was done for 25 treated patients, wherever samples were available for exploratory analyses. The approximately 32 treated patients were about 60% male and around 40% female, with a mean age of approximately 40 years. Before enrollment, most patients had been given radiochemotherapy with temozolomide as standard therapy, while the rest had received either radiotherapy alone or temozolomide alone. Visit V12 was the week-35 safety follow-up and visit V13 was the week-47 end of study.

Results and caveats for the whole study, not just this receptor: Immune responses induced by the vaccine were seen in around 93% of patients across multiple MHC alleles. The authors stated that sample limitations prevented analyses of patient blood samples from being reproduced. Pseudoprogression seemed to be unrelated to changes in the top peripheral T cell clonotypes found by TCRB sequencing. Availability determined which PBMC samples were chosen for TCRB deep sequencing.

In the case of this clone: It lacks a known antigen. Base-call qualities are not available, and no considerably larger clone is one nucleotide away.

Receptor libraries were prepared by the immunoSEQ multiplex PCR assay. Rearranged TCR beta chain sequences were amplified using the hsTCRB Kit according to the manufacturer's protocol. An Illumina MiSeq was used to sequence the TCRB libraries. The original pipeline was this. The kit vendor's proprietary platform handled demultiplexing, trimming and gene mapping. In its TCRdb copy, this immuneACCESS table keeps in-frame sequences only and misses some clones. Where compared with another copy, unresolved V genes explain less than half of these, and the others have no known cause. From that table come the V and J calls and clone size; the DNA was used to work out D and trimming. Across this sample there are roughly 32,000 clones, with roughly 89% seen only once. In total, the top ten clones hold around 12% of the sample. Taken with the paper, the label for time point translates to: week 47, end of study. Each vaccine dose, consisting of 300 ug of a 20-mer mutant IDH1 peptide in Montanide, was administered subcutaneously with topical imiquimod. Patients were given eight vaccinations, in weeks 1, 3, 5, 7, 11, 15, 19 and 23, which matched visits V03 through V10. The donors had newly diagnosed IDH1-mutant astrocytomas of WHO grade 3 or 4 that showed loss of nuclear ATRX. The samples were drawn from NOA16, a multicentre, single-arm, open-label phase I trial in Germany that tested a mutant IDH1 peptide vaccine in humans for the first time. The DNeasy Blood and Tissue Kit was used to extract genomic DNA from EDTA blood for TCRB sequencing.

The germline V gene specifies SQVTM as CDR1 and ANQGSEA as CDR2. Spanning cysteine to phenylalanine, the CDR3 consists of 13 amino acids. Kept here is only the CDR3 DNA, which spans 39 bases and is read in frame from base 1. Germline trimming: 5 bases from V, 8 bases from J; junction bases outside gene matches: 11. The sequences come from PBMCs, collected from a glioma patient whose treatment included an IDH1 peptide vaccine. Recombination connected TRBV29-1 to TRBJ1-2, and 7 bases in between align with TRBD1. The sequence came from a woman aged 25 to 39 with glioma. The sequenced DNA is TGCAGCGTTACCACAGGGGCCCGATTAGGCTACACCTTC. Translated, this is CSVTTGARLGYTF.